This T cell receptor beta chain was identified in a study of control samples from healthy donors and cancer patients. Method: immunoSEQ multiplex PCR; TCRdb's copy keeps in-frame clones and lacks some. In the table there are under 150,000 clones, approximately 89% of which are singletons. The sequencing input was blood. The TCR originated in a man aged 35 to 55 in good health.

The CDR3 DNA sequence: TGTGCCAGCAGCCTAACAGGGGGCAATTCACCCCTCCACTTT. Translation gives CASSLTGGNSPLHF. The V gene is TRBV3-1 (or the pseudogene TRBV3-2), the J gene TRBJ1-6; 9 bases fit TRBD1. The V gene end was trimmed by 4 bases and the J gene end by 7 bases; junction bases not matched to a gene: 2. The germline V gene encodes CDR1 LGHDT and CDR2 YNNKEL (reference sequence). This CDR3 comprises 14 residues.